This TCR beta chain was documented in a study of blood T cell repertoires in COVID-19. CDR1 is SGHDT and CDR2 is YYEEEE in the germline V gene. The CDR3 runs 13 residues. The V gene lost 4 bases and the J gene lost 5 bases, with 10 bases spanning the gap. The table lists this clone with a count of one. Assay: immunoSEQ multiplex PCR; the TCRdb copy retains only in-frame clones and omits some. The data show about 280,000 clones, with roughly 80% seen just once and 5% held by the top ten. This chain connects TRBV5-6 to TRBJ2-1; D might be TRBD2 (6 bases). This TCR came from a man aged 40-55 years who had been exposed to COVID-19. Sequenced sample: PBMCs or T cells enriched from blood (not recorded which). CDR3 nucleotide sequence: TGTGCCAGCAGCAGGAGGGGAAACAATGAGCAGTTCTTC. Translating gives CASSRRGNNEQFF.